Sequencing of this T cell receptor (beta chain) was carried out in a study of breast tumors, draining lymph nodes, adjacent tissues (dated by TCRdb to about 2016). Some background on the complete study: TCR beta repertoires were compared across tumor, adjacent nontumor tissue and axillary lymph nodes obtained from breast cancer patients. The study aimed to assess the relationships and possible T-cell exchange between tumor, surrounding tissue and draining lymph node repertoires in human breast cancer.

For sequencing, an Illumina HiSeq 2000 was employed. Multiplex PCR amplification was used to generate the TCR beta chain libraries. The amplified TCR beta chain products were analyzed by high-throughput sequencing. Using fastp at Q25 and MiXCR, TCRdb reprocessed the public reads and kept productive beta chains. Each CDR3 protein appears once, grouped with its most common genes and DNA. The sample yields roughly 130,000 distinct CDR3 sequences; just under 20% were counted once. The ten largest clones represent about 3.5% of the sample. This clonotype was seen ten or more times. Its antigen is still unknown. No qualities accompany the bases; no much larger clone lies one base away. The study at large found these results: The similarity between tumor and nontumor tissue repertoires was significantly greater in luminal-like breast cancer than in basal-like breast cancer. Tumor T-cell repertoires showed less diversity than lymph node repertoires and more diversity than nontumor tissue repertoires, and tumor T-cell repertoires showed preferential V and J gene usage. The study presented the conclusion that tumor T cells originate in lymph nodes as consistent with a hypothesis, not as something directly demonstrated. The data were considered consistent with the idea that most tumor T cells come from the lymph node and then expand in tumor tissue.

CDR1 and CDR2 (SGHNT, YYREEE) derive from the germline V gene (reference sequence). Trimming removed 4 bases from V and 2 bases from J; the gene matches leave 5 bases unexplained. From the cysteine through the phenylalanine, the CDR3 covers 15 amino acids. Of all the DNA, just the CDR3 is kept, 45 bases in frame from base 1. Lymph node samples came from the axillary draining lymph nodes of breast cancer patients. The receptor chain draws on TRBV5-4 and TRBJ2-5, and 10 junctional nucleotides match TRBD1. The receptor was derived from a female donor with breast cancer. Some clones in this sample may be carry-over from other donors' samples. Input material: axillary lymph node tissue. CDR3 protein: CASSQGGQGQETQYF. At the DNA level, the sequence is TGTGCCAGCAGCCAAGGGGGACAGGGGCAAGAGACCCAGTACTTC.